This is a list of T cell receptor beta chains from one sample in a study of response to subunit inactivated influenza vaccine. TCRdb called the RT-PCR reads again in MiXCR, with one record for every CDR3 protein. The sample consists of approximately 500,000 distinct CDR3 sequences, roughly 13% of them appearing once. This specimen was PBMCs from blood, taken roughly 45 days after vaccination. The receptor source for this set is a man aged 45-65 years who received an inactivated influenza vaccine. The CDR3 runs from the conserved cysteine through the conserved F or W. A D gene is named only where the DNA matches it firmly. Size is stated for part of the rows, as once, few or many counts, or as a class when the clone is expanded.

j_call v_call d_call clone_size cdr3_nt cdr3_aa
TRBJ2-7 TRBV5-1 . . TGCGCCAGCAGCGTAGAGATTCGGACAGTCTCCTACGAGCAGTACTTC CASSVEIRTVSYEQYF
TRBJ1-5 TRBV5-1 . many TGCGCCAGCAGCTTGGAGGGGGATAGCAATCAGCCCCAGCATTTT CASSLEGDSNQPQHF
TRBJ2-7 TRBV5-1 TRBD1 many TGCGCCAGCAGCTTGGGTGGACAGGGGGCGCATGAGCAGTACTTC CASSLGGQGAHEQYF
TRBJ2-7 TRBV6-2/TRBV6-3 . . TGTGCCAGCATCCCAGGGAAGGGTGTCTCCTACGAGCAGTACTTC CASIPGKGVSYEQYF
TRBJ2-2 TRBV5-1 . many TGCGCCAGCAGCTCTAGAGAGAGCGGGGAGCTGTTTTTT CASSSRESGELFF
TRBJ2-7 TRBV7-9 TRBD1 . TGTGCCAGCAGCCCTAGATGGGACAGGGAATACGAGCAGTACTTC CASSPRWDREYEQYF
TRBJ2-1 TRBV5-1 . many TGCGCCAGCAGCTTGACAGGGGGGGATGAGCAGTTCTTC CASSLTGGDEQFF
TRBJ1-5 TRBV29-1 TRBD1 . TGCAGCGTGCGGACAGGTTATAATAGCAATCAGCCCCAGCATTTT CSVRTGYNSNQPQHF
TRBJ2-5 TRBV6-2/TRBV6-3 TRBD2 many TGTGCCAGCAGTTACGGTGGACTAGCGGGGGAGACCCAGTACTTC CASSYGGLAGETQYF
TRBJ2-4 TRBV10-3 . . TGTGCCATCAGTGAGGACAGTATTTTAGCCAAAAACATTCAGTACTTC CAISEDSILAKNIQYF
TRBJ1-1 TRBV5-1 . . TGCGCCAGCAGGCCCAAGGTGAACACTGAAGCTTTCTTT CASRPKVNTEAFF
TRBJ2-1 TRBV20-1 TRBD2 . TGCAGTGCCTCAAATAGCGGGAGGACGTACAATGAGCAGTTCTTC CSASNSGRTYNEQFF
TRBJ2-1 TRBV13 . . TGTGCCAGCAGCTTAGACGGGGGCGAGGGAAATGAGCAGTTCTTC CASSLDGGEGNEQFF
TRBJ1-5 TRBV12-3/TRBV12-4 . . TGTGCCAGCAGTTTTGGGGTAAGCGTCAATCAGCCCCAGCATTTT CASSFGVSVNQPQHF
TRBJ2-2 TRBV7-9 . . TGTGCCAGCAGCATGGACTGGGGCGGGAACACCGGGGAGCTGTTTTTT CASSMDWGGNTGELFF
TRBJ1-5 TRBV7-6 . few TGTGCCAGCAGCTTAGGGGGAGGGTCGGGGAGACCCCAGCATTTT CASSLGGGSGRPQHF
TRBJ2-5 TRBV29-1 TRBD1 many TGCAGCGTTGTGTGGACAGGGGGGGAGACCCAGTACTTC CSVVWTGGETQYF
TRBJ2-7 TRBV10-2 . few TGCGCCAGCAGCCGCTTGGACGAGCAGTACTTC CASSRLDEQYF
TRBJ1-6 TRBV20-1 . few TGCAGTGCTAGTCAGGTGGGCAGGGGATCACCCCTCCACTTT CSASQVGRGSPLHF
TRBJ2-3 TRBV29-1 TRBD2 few TGCAGCGTTGAACTAGCGGGAGTTACAGATACGCAGTATTTT CSVELAGVTDTQYF
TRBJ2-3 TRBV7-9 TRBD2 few TGTGCCAGCACCTTTAGCGGGAGCGCAGATACGCAGTATTTT CASTFSGSADTQYF
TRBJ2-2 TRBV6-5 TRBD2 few TGTGCCAGCAGTTACTCTTGGCGGGAGTATCCCGGGGAGCTGTTTTTT CASSYSWREYPGELFF
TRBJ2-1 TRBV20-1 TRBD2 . TGCAGTGCTAGACCCCCTAGCGGGGACTACAATGAGCAGTTCTTC CSARPPSGDYNEQFF
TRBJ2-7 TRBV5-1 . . TGCGCCAGCAGCTTGGCAACAGGGACTGACGAGCAGTACTTC CASSLATGTDEQYF
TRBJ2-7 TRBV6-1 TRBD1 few TGTGCCAGCAGCTTCCATGCCGGGACAGGGGGCTCCGAGCAGTACTTC CASSFHAGTGGSEQYF
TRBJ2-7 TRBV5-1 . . TGCGCCAGCAGCTCAGGACCGGCCGACGAGCAGTACTTC CASSSGPADEQYF
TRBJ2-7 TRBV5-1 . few TGCGCCAGCAGCCCCGTGGGCTACGAGCAGTACTTC CASSPVGYEQYF
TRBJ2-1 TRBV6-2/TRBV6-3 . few TGTGCCAGCAGTCGCACTACGAGGGCCCACAATGAGCAGTTCTTC CASSRTTRAHNEQFF
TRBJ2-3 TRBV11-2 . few TGTGCCAGCAGCTTAGAATGGTTGTGGCCAGATACGCAGTATTTT CASSLEWLWPDTQYF
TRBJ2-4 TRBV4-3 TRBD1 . TGCGCCAGCAGCCAAGCCGGGACAGCCAACATTCAGTACTTC CASSQAGTANIQYF
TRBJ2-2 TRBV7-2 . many TGTGCCAGCAGCTTAGGGATGGACACCGGGGAGCTGTTTTTT CASSLGMDTGELFF
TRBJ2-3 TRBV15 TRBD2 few TGTGCCACCAGCAGAGCGGGGACTAGCTTCCCAGATACGCAGTATTTT CATSRAGTSFPDTQYF
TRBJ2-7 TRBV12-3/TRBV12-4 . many TGTGCCAGCAGCAAAGGACGGTCGGGCTACGAGCAGTACTTC CASSKGRSGYEQYF
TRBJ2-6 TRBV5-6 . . TGTGCCAGCACCCCCCGGGGTAGCTCTGGGGCCAACGTCCTGACTTTC CASTPRGSSGANVLTF
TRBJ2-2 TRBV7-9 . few TGTGCCAGCAGCTTGCCGGGGACTGTTGACACCGGGGAGCTGTTTTTT CASSLPGTVDTGELFF
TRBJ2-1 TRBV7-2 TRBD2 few TGTGCCAGCAGCTTCGGACTAGCGGGAAGGAATGAGCAGTTCTTC CASSFGLAGRNEQFF
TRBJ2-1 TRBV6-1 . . TGTGCCAGCGGCGCTTATCTTCGCAATGAGCAGTTCTTC CASGAYLRNEQFF
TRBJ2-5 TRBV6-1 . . TGTGCCAGCACTCTTGGAATCCGGGGCTTCCAAGAGACCCAGTACTTC CASTLGIRGFQETQYF
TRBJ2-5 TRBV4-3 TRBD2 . TGCGCCAGCAGCCAAGATTACCTAGCGGGGGTTGAGACCCAGTACTTC CASSQDYLAGVETQYF
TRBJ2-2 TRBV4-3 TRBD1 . TGCGCCAGCAGCCGCGTCCAGGGGGTCGGGGAGCTGTTTTTT CASSRVQGVGELFF
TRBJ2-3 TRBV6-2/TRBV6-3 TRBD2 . TGTGCCAGCAGTTACTGGCTAGCGGGAGGAGGCGATACGCAGTATTTT CASSYWLAGGGDTQYF
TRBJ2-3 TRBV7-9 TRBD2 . TGTGCCAGCAGCTTCTTAGCGGGGAAGGCAGATACGCAGTATTTT CASSFLAGKADTQYF
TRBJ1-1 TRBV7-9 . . TGTGCCAGCAGCTTTAGCGTTGCTTTCTTT CASSFSVAFF
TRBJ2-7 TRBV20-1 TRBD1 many TGCAGTGCACTACCGGACAGGGGGCTAAACGAGCAGTACTTC CSALPDRGLNEQYF
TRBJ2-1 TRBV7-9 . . TGTGCCAGCAGTCTTCCGGGACGAACCTACAATGAGCAGTTCTTC CASSLPGRTYNEQFF
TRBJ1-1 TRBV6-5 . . TGTGCCAGCAGTTACTCGGGGGCTCGGGAAGCTTTCTTT CASSYSGAREAFF
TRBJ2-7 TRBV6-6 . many TGTGCCAGCAGTTCCGAAGGGGAGCAGTACTTC CASSSEGEQYF
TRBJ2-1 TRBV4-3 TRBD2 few TGCGCCAGCAGCCAAGATCGAGGCGGGGGGGACTACAATGAGCAGTTCTTC CASSQDRGGGDYNEQFF